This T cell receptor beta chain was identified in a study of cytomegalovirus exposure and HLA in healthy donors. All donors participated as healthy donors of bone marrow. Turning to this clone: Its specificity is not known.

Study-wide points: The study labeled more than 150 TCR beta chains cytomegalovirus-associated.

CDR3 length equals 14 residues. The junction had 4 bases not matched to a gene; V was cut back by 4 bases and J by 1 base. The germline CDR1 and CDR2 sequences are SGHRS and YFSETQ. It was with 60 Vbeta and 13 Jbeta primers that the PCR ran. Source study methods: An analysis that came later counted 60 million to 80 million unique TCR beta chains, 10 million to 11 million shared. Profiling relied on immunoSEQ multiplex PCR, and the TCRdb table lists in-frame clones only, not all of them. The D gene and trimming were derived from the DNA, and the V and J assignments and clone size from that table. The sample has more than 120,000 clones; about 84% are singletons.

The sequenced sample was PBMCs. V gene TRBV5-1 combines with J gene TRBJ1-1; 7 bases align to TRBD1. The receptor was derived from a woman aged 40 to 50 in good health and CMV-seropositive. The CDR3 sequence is CASSLRGKNTEAFF. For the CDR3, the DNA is TGCGCCAGCAGCCTCAGGGGGAAGAACACTGAAGCTTTCTTT.